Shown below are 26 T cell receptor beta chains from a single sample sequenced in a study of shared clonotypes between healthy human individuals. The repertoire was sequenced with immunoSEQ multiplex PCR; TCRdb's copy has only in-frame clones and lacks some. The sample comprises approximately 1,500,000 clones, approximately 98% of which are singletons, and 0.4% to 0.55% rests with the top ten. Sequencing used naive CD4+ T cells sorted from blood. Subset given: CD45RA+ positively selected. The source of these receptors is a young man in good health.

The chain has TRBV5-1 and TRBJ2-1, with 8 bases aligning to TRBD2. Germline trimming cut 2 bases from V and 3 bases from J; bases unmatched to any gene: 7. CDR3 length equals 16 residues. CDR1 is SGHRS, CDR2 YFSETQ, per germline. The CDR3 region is CASSFRGSGNYNEQFF. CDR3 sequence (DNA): TGCGCCAGCAGCTTCCGGGGTAGCGGGAACTACAATGAGCAGTTCTTC.

The CDR3 spells CASSLGQLAGVPYEQYF. CDR3 bases: TGCGCCAGCAGCTTGGGACAACTAGCGGGAGTCCCCTACGAGCAGTACTTC. V gene TRBV5-1 combines with J gene TRBJ2-7, with 11 bases aligning to TRBD2. The germline CDR1 and CDR2 sequences are SGHRS and YFSETQ. V shed 0 bases, J shed 2 bases, and the junction held 7 bases outside the gene matches. This CDR3 region has 17 residues.

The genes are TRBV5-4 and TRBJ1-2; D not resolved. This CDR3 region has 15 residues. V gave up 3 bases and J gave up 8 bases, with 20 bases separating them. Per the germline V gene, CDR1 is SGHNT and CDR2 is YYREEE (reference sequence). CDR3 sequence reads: CASSSEARNPGGYTF. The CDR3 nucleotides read TGTGCCAGCAGCTCCGAAGCCCGTAACCCTGGGGGCTACACCTTC.

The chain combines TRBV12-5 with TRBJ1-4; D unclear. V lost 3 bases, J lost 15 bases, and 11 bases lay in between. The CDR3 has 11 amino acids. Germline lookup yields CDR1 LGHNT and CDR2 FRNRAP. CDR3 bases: TGTGCTAGTGGTTTCAAAAAGAGGGTGTTTTTT. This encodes CASGFKKRVFF. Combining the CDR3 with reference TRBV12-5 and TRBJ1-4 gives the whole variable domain DARVTQTPRHKVTEMGQEVTMRCQPILGHNTVFWYRQTMMQGLELLAYFRNRAPLDDSGMPKDRFSAEMPDATLATLKIQPSEPRDSAVYFCASGFKKRVFFGSGTQLSVL.

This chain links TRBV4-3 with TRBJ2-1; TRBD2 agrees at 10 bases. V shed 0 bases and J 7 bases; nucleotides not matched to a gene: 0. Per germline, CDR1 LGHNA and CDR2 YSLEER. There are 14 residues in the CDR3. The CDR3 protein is CASSQETSGNEQFF. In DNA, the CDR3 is TGCGCCAGCAGCCAAGAGACTAGCGGGAATGAGCAGTTCTTC.

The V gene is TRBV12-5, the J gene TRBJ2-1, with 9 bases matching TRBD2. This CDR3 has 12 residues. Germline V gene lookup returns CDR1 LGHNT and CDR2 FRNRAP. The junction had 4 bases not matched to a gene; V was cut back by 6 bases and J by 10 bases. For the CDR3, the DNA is TGTGCTAGTGGCTATACTAGCGGGGAGCAGTTCTTC. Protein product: CASGYTSGEQFF.

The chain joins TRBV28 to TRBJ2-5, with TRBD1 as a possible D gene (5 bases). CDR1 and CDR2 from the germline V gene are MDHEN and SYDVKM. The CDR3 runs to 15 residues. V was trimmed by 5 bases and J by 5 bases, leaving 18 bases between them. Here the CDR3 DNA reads TGTGCCAGCAGTGGACACACCGTTGGTGAGGAGACCCAGTACTTC. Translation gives CASSGHTVGEETQYF.

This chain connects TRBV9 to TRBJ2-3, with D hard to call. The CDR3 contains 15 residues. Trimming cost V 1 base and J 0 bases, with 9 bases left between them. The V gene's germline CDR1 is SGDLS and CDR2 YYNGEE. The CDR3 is CASSVTAASTDTQYF. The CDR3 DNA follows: TGTGCCAGCAGCGTAACAGCAGCTAGCACAGATACGCAGTATTTT.

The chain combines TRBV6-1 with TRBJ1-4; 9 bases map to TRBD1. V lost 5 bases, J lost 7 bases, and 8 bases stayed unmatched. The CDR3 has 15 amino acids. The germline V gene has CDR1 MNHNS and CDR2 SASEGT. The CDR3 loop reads CASSSTGTGSEKLFF. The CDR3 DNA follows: TGTGCCAGCAGTTCCACCGGGACAGGGTCTGAAAAACTGTTTTTT.

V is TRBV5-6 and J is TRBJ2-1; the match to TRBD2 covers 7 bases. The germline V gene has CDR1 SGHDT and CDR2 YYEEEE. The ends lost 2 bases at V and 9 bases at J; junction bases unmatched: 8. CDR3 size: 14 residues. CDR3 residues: CASSFLAGEGEQFF. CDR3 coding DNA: TGTGCCAGCAGCTTCCTGGCGGGAGAGGGTGAGCAGTTCTTC.

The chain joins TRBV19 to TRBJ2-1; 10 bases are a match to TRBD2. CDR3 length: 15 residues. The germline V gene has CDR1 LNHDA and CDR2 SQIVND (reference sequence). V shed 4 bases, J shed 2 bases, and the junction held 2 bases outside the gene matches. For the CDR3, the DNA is TGTGCCAGTAGTAAGCGGGAGGGCCCCTACAATGAGCAGTTCTTC. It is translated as CASSKREGPYNEQFF.

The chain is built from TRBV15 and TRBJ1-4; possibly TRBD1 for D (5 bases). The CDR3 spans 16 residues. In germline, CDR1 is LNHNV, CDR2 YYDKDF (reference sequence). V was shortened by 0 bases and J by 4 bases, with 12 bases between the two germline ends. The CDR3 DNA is TGTGCCACCAGCAGAGACTGGGGGAGAGATAATGAAAAACTGTTTTTT. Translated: CATSRDWGRDNEKLFF.

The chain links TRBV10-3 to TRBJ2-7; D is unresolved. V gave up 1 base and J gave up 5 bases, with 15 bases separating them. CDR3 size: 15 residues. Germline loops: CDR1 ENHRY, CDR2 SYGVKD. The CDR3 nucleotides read TGTGCCATCAGTGAGTTGCTCGCCCTTGTCCACGAGCAGTACTTC. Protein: CAISELLALVHEQYF.

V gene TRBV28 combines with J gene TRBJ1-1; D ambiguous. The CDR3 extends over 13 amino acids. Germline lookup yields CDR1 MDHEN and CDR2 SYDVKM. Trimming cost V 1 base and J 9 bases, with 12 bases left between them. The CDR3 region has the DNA TGTGCCAGCAGTTTATCCCGGCAGAACCAAGCTTTCTTT. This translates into CASSLSRQNQAFF.

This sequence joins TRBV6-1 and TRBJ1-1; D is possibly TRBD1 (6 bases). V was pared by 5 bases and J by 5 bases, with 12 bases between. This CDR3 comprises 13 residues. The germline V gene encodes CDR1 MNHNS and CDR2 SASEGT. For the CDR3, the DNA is TGTGCCAGCAGTTCACAGGGAGGAACTGAAGCTTTCTTT. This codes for CASSSQGGTEAFF.

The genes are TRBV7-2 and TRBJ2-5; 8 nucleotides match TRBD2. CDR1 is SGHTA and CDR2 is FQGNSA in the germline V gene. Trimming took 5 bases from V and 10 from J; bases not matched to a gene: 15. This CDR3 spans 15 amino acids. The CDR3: CASSALAAPSGRQYF. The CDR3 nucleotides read TGTGCCAGCAGCGCACTAGCGGCCCCATCCGGGCGCCAGTACTTC.

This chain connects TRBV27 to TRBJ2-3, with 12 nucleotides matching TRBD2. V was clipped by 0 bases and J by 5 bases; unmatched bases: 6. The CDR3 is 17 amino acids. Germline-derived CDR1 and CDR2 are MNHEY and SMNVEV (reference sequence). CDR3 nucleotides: TGTGCCAGCAGTTTATCTCGACTAGCGGGGGAGTTAGATACGCAGTATTTT. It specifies CASSLSRLAGELDTQYF.

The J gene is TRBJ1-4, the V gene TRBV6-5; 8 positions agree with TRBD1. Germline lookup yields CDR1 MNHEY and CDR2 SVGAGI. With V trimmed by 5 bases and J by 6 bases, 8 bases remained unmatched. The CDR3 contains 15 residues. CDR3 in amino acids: CASSHRTGWHEKLFF. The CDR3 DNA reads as TGTGCCAGCAGTCACCGGACAGGGTGGCATGAAAAACTGTTTTTT.

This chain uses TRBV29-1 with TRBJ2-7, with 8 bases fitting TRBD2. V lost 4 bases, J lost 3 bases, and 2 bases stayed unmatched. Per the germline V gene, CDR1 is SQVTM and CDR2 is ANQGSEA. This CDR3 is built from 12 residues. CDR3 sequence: CSVVAGRYEQYF. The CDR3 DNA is TGCAGCGTTGTAGCGGGACGCTACGAGCAGTACTTC.

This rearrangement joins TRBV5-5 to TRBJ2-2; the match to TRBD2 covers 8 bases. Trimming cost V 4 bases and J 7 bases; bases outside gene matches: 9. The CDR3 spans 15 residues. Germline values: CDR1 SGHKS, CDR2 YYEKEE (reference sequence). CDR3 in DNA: TGTGCCAGCAGCCCCGGGACTAGGGCATTCGGGGAGCTGTTTTTT. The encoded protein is CASSPGTRAFGELFF.

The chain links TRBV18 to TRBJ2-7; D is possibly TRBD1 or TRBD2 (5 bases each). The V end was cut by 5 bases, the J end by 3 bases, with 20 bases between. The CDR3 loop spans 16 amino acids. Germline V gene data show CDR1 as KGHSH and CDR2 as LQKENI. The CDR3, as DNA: TGTGCCAGCTCAGAGATCGCCGGGACCGCGGTCTACGAGCAGTACTTC. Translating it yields CASSEIAGTAVYEQYF.

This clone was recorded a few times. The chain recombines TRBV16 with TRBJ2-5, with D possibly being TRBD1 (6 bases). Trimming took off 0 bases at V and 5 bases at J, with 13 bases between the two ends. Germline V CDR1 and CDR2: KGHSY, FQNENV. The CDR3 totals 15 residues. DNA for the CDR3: TGTGCCAGCAGCCAATCTTGGGACATTCGGGAGACCCAGTACTTC. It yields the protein CASSQSWDIRETQYF.

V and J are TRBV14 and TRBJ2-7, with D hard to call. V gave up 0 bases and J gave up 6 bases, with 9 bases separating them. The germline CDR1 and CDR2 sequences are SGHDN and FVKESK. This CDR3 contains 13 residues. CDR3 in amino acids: CASSQDGKAEQYF. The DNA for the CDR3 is TGTGCCAGCAGCCAAGATGGGAAGGCCGAGCAGTACTTC.

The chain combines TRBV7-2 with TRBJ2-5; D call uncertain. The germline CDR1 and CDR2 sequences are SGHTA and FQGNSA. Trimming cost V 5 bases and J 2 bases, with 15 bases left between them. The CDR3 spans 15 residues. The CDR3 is CASSRPGRPQETQYF. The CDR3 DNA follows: TGTGCCAGCAGCAGACCGGGCCGACCACAAGAGACCCAGTACTTC. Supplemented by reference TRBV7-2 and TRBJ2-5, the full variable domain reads GAGVSQSPSNKVTEKGKDVELRCDPISGHTALYWYRQSLGQGLEFLIYFQGNSAPDKSGLPSDRFSAERTGGSVSTLTIQRTQQEDSAVYLCASSRPGRPQETQYFGPGTRLLVL.

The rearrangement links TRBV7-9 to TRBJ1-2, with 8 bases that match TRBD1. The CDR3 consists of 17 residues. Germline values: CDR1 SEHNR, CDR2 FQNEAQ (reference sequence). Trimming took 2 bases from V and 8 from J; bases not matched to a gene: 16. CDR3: CASSLSRTGILFGGYTF. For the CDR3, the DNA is TGTGCCAGCAGCTTAAGCAGGACAGGGATTCTATTTGGAGGCTACACCTTC.

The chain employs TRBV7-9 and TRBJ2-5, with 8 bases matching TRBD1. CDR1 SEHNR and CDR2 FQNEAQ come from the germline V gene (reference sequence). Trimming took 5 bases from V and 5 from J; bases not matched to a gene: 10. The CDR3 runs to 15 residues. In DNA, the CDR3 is TGTGCCAGCAGCAAGGGGGACAGGCGCTGGGAGACCCAGTACTTC. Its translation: CASSKGDRRWETQYF.